The 8 T cell receptor beta chains presented below share a single source sample, sequenced in a study of CD8 T cells in Susac syndrome. Random hexamers were used to reverse transcribe the RNA input (0.5 to 1 ug). TCRdb ran MiXCR on the immunoSEQ multiplex PCR reads and lists one entry per CDR3 protein. The sample lists approximately 150,000 distinct CDR3 sequences; roughly 94% were seen once. The sample consisted of CD4+ T cells from PBMCs. All receptors come from a human donor with multiple sclerosis.

This clonotype was seen only once. V gene TRBV7-7 combines with J gene TRBJ2-2; 13 bases map to TRBD2. The CDR3 is made up of 17 amino acids. Germline values: CDR1 SSHAT, CDR2 FNYEAQ (reference sequence). V was clipped by 3 bases and J by 6 bases; unmatched bases: 7. The CDR3 is CASSFGLAGDIAGELFF. The CDR3 DNA is TGTGCCAGCAGCTTCGGACTAGCGGGAGACATAGCCGGGGAGCTGTTTTTT. The full variable domain, its missing parts supplied by reference TRBV7-7 and TRBJ2-2, is GAGVSQSPRYKVTKRGQDVTLRCDPISSHATLYWYQQALGQGPEFLTYFNYEAQPDKSGLPSDRFSAERPEGSISTLTIQRTEQRDSAMYRCASSFGLAGDIAGELFFGEGSRLTVL.

The genes are TRBV20-1 and TRBJ1-1; D is ambiguous. The CDR3 contains 12 residues. V lost 4 bases to trimming and J lost 4 bases, with 10 bases between them. Per the germline V gene, CDR1 is DFQATT and CDR2 is SNEGSKA (reference sequence). The CDR3 protein is CSANAAGTEAFF. The DNA of the CDR3 is TGCAGTGCTAATGCCGCGGGCACTGAAGCTTTCTTT.

The genes are TRBV15 and TRBJ2-1; D could derive from TRBD1 or TRBD2 (5 bases each). The germline V and J ends were trimmed by 5 bases and 10 bases, with 18 bases remaining between them. CDR1 is LNHNV, CDR2 YYDKDF, per germline (reference sequence). The length of the CDR3 is 14 residues. The CDR3 bases are TGTGCCACCAGCGGACCGACCTGGGACCGCGAGCAGTTCTTC. This gives the protein CATSGPTWDREQFF.

CDR3 protein: CASSPYRGHSGGEETQYF. CDR3 DNA sequence: TGTGCCAGCAGTCCATACAGGGGGCATAGCGGGGGGGAAGAGACCCAGTACTTC. The J gene is TRBJ2-5, the V gene TRBV12-3 or TRBV12-4; 11 nucleotides agree with TRBD2. The CDR3 sequence is 18 residues long. With V trimmed by 5 bases and J by 3 bases, 14 bases remained unmatched.

The V call is TRBV18, the J call TRBJ2-3; the D is unclear. The CDR3 consists of 15 residues. V was shortened by 0 bases and J by 3 bases, with 10 bases between the two germline ends. The germline gives CDR1 KGHSH, CDR2 LQKENI. The CDR3 is CASSPPAPGTDTQYF. For the CDR3, the DNA is TGTGCCAGCTCACCACCCGCCCCCGGGACAGATACGCAGTATTTT.

The chain has TRBV29-1 and TRBJ2-5; possibly TRBD2 for D (7 bases). The CDR3 length is 12 residues. CDR1 is SQVTM, CDR2 ANQGSEA, per germline. V lost 7 bases to trimming and J lost 5 bases, with 14 bases between them. The CDR3, as DNA: TGCAGCGGGTGGGGGGGCTCGGAGACCCAGTACTTC. Its protein product is CSGWGGSETQYF.

The CDR3 bases are TGTGCCAGCGGCCTTGGGACTGAAGCTTTCTTT. Translating gives CASGLGTEAFF. The gene calls are TRBV6-6 and TRBJ1-1; D ambiguous. V lost 8 bases and J lost 5, with 9 bases in between. Germline V CDR1 and CDR2: MNHNY, SVGAGI (reference sequence). The CDR3 sequence is 11 residues long.

The chain employs TRBV6-5 and TRBJ2-7; tentatively, D is TRBD2 (6 bases). The CDR3 totals 15 residues. The V end was cut by 2 bases, the J end by 4 bases, with 15 bases between. The germline gives CDR1 MNHEY, CDR2 SVGAGI. CDR3 sequence reads: CASSYRELLGYEQYF. CDR3 in DNA: TGTGCCAGCAGTTACCGGGAGCTGCTAGGATACGAGCAGTACTTC.